The 32 T cell receptor beta chains below come from one sample, sequenced in a study of cytomegalovirus exposure and HLA in healthy donors. The PCR had 60 Vbeta and 13 Jbeta primers. The assay was immunoSEQ multiplex PCR, and TCRdb's table has in-frame clones only and misses some. In the table there are more than 90,000 clones, about 75% of which are singletons. The specimen sequenced was PBMCs. These receptors originate from a man aged 35-49 years in good health and CMV-seropositive.

This clone has just one count. This rearrangement joins TRBV4-1 to TRBJ2-5; 7 bases agree with TRBD2. CDR1 is MGHRA and CDR2 is YSYEKL in the germline V gene. The junction had 7 bases not matched to a gene; V was cut back by 3 bases and J by 0 bases. The CDR3 spans 16 residues. In DNA form, the CDR3 reads TGCGCCAGCAGCCAGAACGCAGGGACTAACCAAGAGACCCAGTACTTC. This translates into CASSQNAGTNQETQYF.

This chain joins TRBV25-1 and TRBJ1-5, with 7 nucleotides matching TRBD1. CDR3 length: 16 amino acids. The junction had 6 bases not matched to a gene; V was cut back by 4 bases and J by 0 bases. The germline CDR1 and CDR2 sequences are MGHDK and SYGVNS. CDR3 sequence (DNA): TGTGCCAGCAGTGCGATACAGGGGTATAGCAATCAGCCCCAGCATTTT. Amino acids: CASSAIQGYSNQPQHF.

This chain joins TRBV27 and TRBJ2-7; weak D call: TRBD1 (6 bases). Germline CDR1 and CDR2: MNHEY and SMNVEV (reference sequence). The CDR3 runs 15 residues. V lost 0 bases to trimming and J lost 2 bases, with 11 bases between them. The CDR3 here is CASSLSTGVAYEQYF. The CDR3 DNA reads as TGTGCCAGCAGTTTATCGACAGGCGTAGCCTACGAGCAGTACTTC.

The J gene is TRBJ1-4, the V gene TRBV28; TRBD1 matches at 7 bases. The CDR3 spans 15 residues. V trimming: 5 bases; J trimming: 7 bases; junction bases outside the gene matches: 10. Germline V gene lookup returns CDR1 MDHEN and CDR2 SYDVKM. CDR3 protein: CASSGGTAGGEKLFF. CDR3 bases: TGTGCCAGCAGTGGCGGGACAGCCGGCGGTGAAAAACTGTTTTTT.

The chain is built from TRBV14 and TRBJ1-6; D may be TRBD1 (5 bases). Germline CDR1 is SGHDN and CDR2 is FVKESK. V lost 0 bases and J lost 6, with 18 bases in between. The CDR3 length is 18 residues. The CDR3 DNA follows: TGTGCCAGCAGCCAAGAACCCTACCTACAGGCACTTAATTCACCCCTCCACTTT. This codes for CASSQEPYLQALNSPLHF.

This clone was detected a few times. The rearrangement uses TRBV9 and TRBJ2-7; 8 nucleotides agree with TRBD2. J was trimmed by 4 bases and V by 3 bases; bases with no gene match: 12. CDR3 length equals 16 residues. Germline V lookup: CDR1 SGDLS, CDR2 YYNGEE. This chain's CDR3 is CASSATAGGRGYEQYF. DNA for the CDR3: TGTGCCAGCAGCGCCACGGCGGGAGGTCGGGGGTACGAGCAGTACTTC.

The V call is TRBV6-1, the J call TRBJ1-1; D possibly corresponds to TRBD1 (5 bases). Trimming cost V 7 bases and J 0 bases, with 12 bases left between them. CDR1 and CDR2 (germline): MNHNS, SASEGT. The CDR3 loop spans 14 amino acids. In DNA form, the CDR3 reads TGTGCCAGCAATCGCCGGGGGATGAACACTGAAGCTTTCTTT. It translates to CASNRRGMNTEAFF.

The gene calls are TRBV18 and TRBJ2-2, with D perhaps TRBD2 (7 bases). The ends were cut back, 10 bases at V and 7 bases at J, with 16 bases in the middle. CDR3 length: 13 amino acids. Per the germline V gene, CDR1 is KGHSH and CDR2 is LQKENI. The DNA of the CDR3 is TGTGCCACTCTCCGGGGGGCCGACGGGGAGCTGTTTTTT. Translating it yields CATLRGADGELFF. The complete variable domain, with remaining parts taken from reference TRBV18 and TRBJ2-2, reads NAGVMQNPRHLVRRRGQEARLRCSPMKGHSHVYWYRQLPEEGLKFMVYLQKENIIDESGMPKERFSAEFPKEGPSILRIQQVVRGDSAAYFCATLRGADGELFFGEGSRLTVL.

The chain combines TRBV14 with TRBJ1-4; D is unresolved. CDR3 length: 18 residues. The germline V gene encodes CDR1 SGHDN and CDR2 FVKESK. V lost 1 base, J lost 5 bases, and 20 bases lay in between. The CDR3 protein is CASSQVPTVMRGNEKLFF. The CDR3 nucleotides are TGTGCCAGCAGCCAAGTGCCCACCGTTATGCGGGGAAATGAAAAACTGTTTTTT.

The chain carries TRBV7-9 and TRBJ2-7; 7 bases agree with TRBD2. Germline CDR1 reads SEHNR; CDR2 reads FQNEAQ (reference sequence). Trimming removed 6 bases from V and 0 bases from J; junction bases left unmatched: 5. This CDR3 region has 14 residues. The CDR3 DNA follows: TGTGCCAGCAGTGGGGAGGGCCTCTCCTACGAGCAGTACTTC. It encodes CASSGEGLSYEQYF.

This chain uses TRBV27 with TRBJ2-7; D remains ambiguous. Trimming removed 0 bases from V and 3 bases from J, with 6 bases in between. The CDR3 has 13 amino acids. Germline-derived CDR1 and CDR2 are MNHEY and SMNVEV (reference sequence). DNA of the CDR3: TGTGCCAGCAGTTTATCGATGAGCTACGAGCAGTACTTC. Its translation is CASSLSMSYEQYF.

The chain combines TRBV2 with TRBJ2-5; TRBD2 agrees at 7 bases. Germline V gives CDR1 SNHLY, CDR2 FYNNEI. CDR3 length: 15 amino acids. The ends lost 1 base at V and 3 bases at J; junction bases unmatched: 5. CDR3 sequence (DNA): TGTGCCAGCAGTGAAGGGGGGAGGGCCAAAGAGACCCAGTACTTC. Translated, it gives CASSEGGRAKETQYF.

This clone showed up just a few times. A far larger clone differs by one base, so this is likely a read error. The V gene is TRBV10-3, the J gene TRBJ2-1; 7 nucleotides match TRBD2. CDR1 and CDR2 (germline): ENHRY, SYGVKD. The length of the CDR3 is 13 residues. CDR3 sequence: CALRAGADNEQFF. Written as DNA, the CDR3 is TGTGCTCTTAGGGCGGGAGCGGACAATGAGCAGTTCTTC.

The chain has TRBV11-2 and TRBJ2-2, with 10 bases matching TRBD2. V shed 5 bases, J shed 4 bases, and the junction held 4 bases outside the gene matches. Germline lookup yields CDR1 SGHAT and CDR2 FQNNGV. This CDR3 has 15 residues. The CDR3 DNA reads TGTGCCAGCAGCGAACTAGCGGGGAGCACCGGGGAGCTGTTTTTT. It yields the protein CASSELAGSTGELFF. Complete variable domain (other parts from reference TRBV11-2 and TRBJ2-2): EAGVAQSPRYKIIEKRQSVAFWCNPISGHATLYWYQQILGQGPKLLIQFQNNGVVDDSQLPKDRFSAERLKGVDSTLKIQPAKLEDSAVYLCASSELAGSTGELFFGEGSRLTVL.

A word on this clone: Other DNA sequences of this sample code for an identical CDR3. CDR3 bases: TGCGCCAGCAGCTTGGCGGTCCAAGAGACCCAGTACTTC. Amino acid sequence: CASSLAVQETQYF. The rearrangement uses TRBV5-1 and TRBJ2-5; D is ambiguous. This CDR3 is 13 amino acids long. CDR1 is SGHRS, CDR2 YFSETQ, per germline. With 0 bases removed from V and 1 base from J, the gap between germline ends came to 4 bases.

The V gene is TRBV6-5, the J gene TRBJ1-2; possibly TRBD1 for D (6 bases). The CDR3 consists of 13 residues. Per the germline V gene, CDR1 is MNHEY and CDR2 is SVGAGI. Trimming cost V 5 bases and J 6 bases, with 13 bases left between them. The CDR3 loop is CASSESGADGYTF. CDR3 bases: TGTGCCAGCAGTGAATCAGGGGCTGATGGCTACACCTTC.

J is TRBJ2-1 and V is TRBV5-4; TRBD2 agrees at 10 bases. CDR1 is SGHNT, CDR2 YYREEE, per germline (reference sequence). The CDR3 extends over 17 amino acids. V lost 4 bases to trimming and J lost 7 bases; unmatched junction nucleotides: 14. CDR3: CASSLSGGATYANEQFF. The CDR3, as DNA: TGTGCCAGCAGCCTAAGCGGGGGGGCCACTTATGCAAATGAGCAGTTCTTC.

The chain couples TRBV5-6 to TRBJ2-3; 8 bases agree with TRBD2. V shed 4 bases, J shed 2 bases, and the junction held 9 bases outside the gene matches. The CDR3 consists of 16 residues. The germline gives CDR1 SGHDT, CDR2 YYEEEE. The CDR3, as DNA: TGTGCCAGCAGCGACCTTTCCGGACTAGCCACAGATACGCAGTATTTT. Encoded protein: CASSDLSGLATDTQYF. Full variable domain (remainder filled in from reference TRBV5-6 and TRBJ2-3): DAGVTQSPTHLIKTRGQQVTLRCSPKSGHDTVSWYQQALGQGPQFIFQYYEEEERQRGNFPDRFSGHQFPNYSSELNVNALLLGDSALYLCASSDLSGLATDTQYFGPGTRLTVL.

The V and J genes are TRBV5-6 and TRBJ2-2; 10 bases match TRBD2. The V segment lost 4 bases and the J segment 4 bases; nucleotides outside the gene matches: 10. Germline V gene data show CDR1 as SGHDT and CDR2 as YYEEEE. CDR3 size: 17 residues. CDR3 sequence: CASSDLTSGIGTGELFF. The CDR3 nucleotides are TGTGCCAGCAGCGACCTAACTAGCGGGATAGGCACCGGGGAGCTGTTTTTT.

The CDR3 DNA sequence: TGTGCCAGCAGCCAAGGGGTTACAGACTCCTACGAGCAGTACTTC. It codes for CASSQGVTDSYEQYF. This rearrangement joins TRBV4-2 to TRBJ2-7, with D hard to call. Germline V gene lookup returns CDR1 LGHNA and CDR2 YNFKEQ. Between the trimmed V and J ends, which lost 1 base and 0 bases, there was a span of 10 bases. The CDR3 covers 15 residues.

The chain is built from TRBV4-1 and TRBJ2-3, with D possibly being TRBD2 (5 bases). This CDR3 has 15 amino acids. The germline CDR1 and CDR2 sequences are MGHRA and YSYEKL. V was trimmed by 2 bases and J by 0 bases, leaving 9 bases between them. In nucleotides, the CDR3 is TGCGCCAGCAGCCAATTACTAGGGAGCACAGATACGCAGTATTTT. Residues: CASSQLLGSTDTQYF.

The chain uses TRBV12-5 and TRBJ2-7; no reliable D call. The CDR3 consists of 14 residues. Germline CDR1 reads LGHNT; CDR2 reads FRNRAP. The V gene lost 5 bases and the J gene lost 4 bases, with 15 bases spanning the gap. The CDR3 loop is CASGELSYPYEQYF. The CDR3 DNA sequence: TGTGCTAGTGGTGAACTTTCCTACCCATACGAGCAGTACTTC.

This chain links TRBV7-8 with TRBJ2-5, with D maybe TRBD2 (6 bases). Germline V gene lookup returns CDR1 SGHVS and CDR2 FQNEAQ. There are 15 residues in the CDR3. V lost 1 base and J lost 5, with 14 bases in between. CDR3 nucleotide sequence: TGTGCCAGCAGCTTAGGGTACAGGCGGGGTGAGACCCAGTACTTC. Encoded protein: CASSLGYRRGETQYF.

Only a few counts were recorded for this clone. The chain recombines TRBV6-5 with TRBJ2-1; TRBD1 matches at 10 bases. The germline gives CDR1 MNHEY, CDR2 SVGAGI. CDR3 length: 15 amino acids. Germline trimming cut 3 bases from V and 5 bases from J; bases unmatched to any gene: 4. The CDR3 nucleotides are TGTGCCAGCAGTTATCCCGGGACAGGGGACAATGAGCAGTTCTTC. Translating it yields CASSYPGTGDNEQFF.

The chain combines TRBV9 with TRBJ2-7; D remains unclear. Trimming pared 0 bases from V and 0 bases from J, leaving 10 bases between. Germline CDR1 SGDLS, CDR2 YYNGEE. The CDR3 runs to 15 residues. Here the CDR3 DNA reads TGTGCCAGCAGCGTAGGCCCCGTTAGCTCCTACGAGCAGTACTTC. Translation: CASSVGPVSSYEQYF.

V usage is TRBV4-3 and J usage is TRBJ1-4; D ambiguous. This CDR3 region has 13 residues. Germline V lookup: CDR1 LGHNA, CDR2 YSLEER. V lost 0 bases to trimming and J lost 8 bases, with 7 bases between them. The DNA for the CDR3 is TGCGCCAGCAGCCAAGATCGGAGAGAAAAACTGTTTTTT. Translating gives CASSQDRREKLFF.

The rearrangement links TRBV10-3 to TRBJ2-2; a weak D match, TRBD1 (6 bases). Germline CDR1 ENHRY, CDR2 SYGVKD. The CDR3 totals 15 residues. V lost 9 bases to trimming and J lost 0 bases, with 14 bases between them. The CDR3 DNA follows: TGTGCCATTAGCTGGGCAGGGGCGAACACCGGGGAGCTGTTTTTT. Encoded protein: CAISWAGANTGELFF.

The chain links TRBV9 to TRBJ2-1; D might be TRBD2 (6 bases). V was shortened by 0 bases and J by 6 bases, with 13 bases between the two germline ends. The CDR3 spans 15 residues. Germline loops: CDR1 SGDLS, CDR2 YYNGEE. CDR3 bases: TGTGCCAGCAGCGTAGGAAGGGGACTCGCCAATGAGCAGTTCTTC. Translating gives CASSVGRGLANEQFF.

The chain couples TRBV10-3 to TRBJ2-2; D is undetermined. V gave up 9 bases and J gave up 2 bases, with 13 bases separating them. This CDR3 spans 14 amino acids. Germline V CDR1 and CDR2: ENHRY, SYGVKD. CDR3: CAIRRESNTGELFF. The CDR3 DNA reads as TGTGCCATACGTCGAGAGAGTAACACCGGGGAGCTGTTTTTT.

The chain employs TRBV6-6 and TRBJ2-7; the D is unclear. The CDR3 runs to 13 residues. Germline CDR1 and CDR2: MNHNY and SVGAGI (reference sequence). V was cut by 2 bases and J by 0 bases, with 5 bases left in between. CDR3 protein: CASSYEDSYEQYF. In DNA, the CDR3 is TGTGCCAGCAGTTACGAGGACTCCTACGAGCAGTACTTC.

The rearrangement joins TRBV9 to TRBJ1-6; D gene ambiguous. In germline, CDR1 is SGDLS, CDR2 YYNGEE. The CDR3 is made up of 16 amino acids. V shed 3 bases and J shed 3 bases, with 13 bases lying between them. CDR3 DNA: TGTGCCAGCAGCGCTAAACTAGTACACTATAATTCACCCCTCCACTTT. Translated, it gives CASSAKLVHYNSPLHF.

Note on this clone: Possible read error: a much larger clone is one base away. The rearrangement joins TRBV4-2 to TRBJ1-1; 7 nucleotides align to TRBD1. With 4 bases clipped from V and 7 bases from J, the junction kept 3 bases outside the gene matches. The CDR3 has 12 residues. Per the germline V gene, CDR1 is LGHNA and CDR2 is YNFKEQ. CDR3 bases: TGTGCCAGCAGCCCCGGGACAGATGAAGCTTTCTTT. It specifies CASSPGTDEAFF.